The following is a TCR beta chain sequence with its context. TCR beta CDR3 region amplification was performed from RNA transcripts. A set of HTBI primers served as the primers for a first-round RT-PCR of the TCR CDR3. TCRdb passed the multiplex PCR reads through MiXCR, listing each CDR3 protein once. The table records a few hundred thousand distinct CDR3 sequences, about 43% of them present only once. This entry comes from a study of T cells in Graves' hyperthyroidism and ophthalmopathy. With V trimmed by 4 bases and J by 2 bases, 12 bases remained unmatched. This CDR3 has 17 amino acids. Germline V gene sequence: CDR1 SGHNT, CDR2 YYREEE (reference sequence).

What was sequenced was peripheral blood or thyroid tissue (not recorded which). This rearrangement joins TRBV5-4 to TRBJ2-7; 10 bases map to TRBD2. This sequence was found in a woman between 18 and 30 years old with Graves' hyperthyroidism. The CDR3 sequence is CASSVATALAGPYEQYF. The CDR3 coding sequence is TGTGCCAGCAGCGTAGCCACGGCACTAGCGGGACCCTACGAGCAGTACTTC.